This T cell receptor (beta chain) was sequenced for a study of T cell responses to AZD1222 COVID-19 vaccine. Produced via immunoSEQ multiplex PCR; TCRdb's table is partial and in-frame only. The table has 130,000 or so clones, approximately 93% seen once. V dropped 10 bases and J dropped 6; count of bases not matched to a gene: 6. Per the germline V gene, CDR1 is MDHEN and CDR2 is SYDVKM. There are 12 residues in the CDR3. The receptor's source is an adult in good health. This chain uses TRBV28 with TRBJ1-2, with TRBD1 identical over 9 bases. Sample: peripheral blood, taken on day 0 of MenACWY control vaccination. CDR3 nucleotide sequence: TGTGCCATCCCCAGGGACAGGGATGGCTACACCTTC. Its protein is CAIPRDRDGYTF.